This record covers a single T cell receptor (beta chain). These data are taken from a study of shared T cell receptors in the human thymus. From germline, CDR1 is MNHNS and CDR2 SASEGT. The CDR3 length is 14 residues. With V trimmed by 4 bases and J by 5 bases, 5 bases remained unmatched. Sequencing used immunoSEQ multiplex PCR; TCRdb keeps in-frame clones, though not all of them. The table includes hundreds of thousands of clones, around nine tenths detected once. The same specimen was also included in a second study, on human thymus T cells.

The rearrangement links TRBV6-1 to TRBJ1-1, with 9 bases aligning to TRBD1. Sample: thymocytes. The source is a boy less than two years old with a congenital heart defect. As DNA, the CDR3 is TGTGCCAGCAGTGCTCACAGGGGGCATACTGAAGCTTTCTTT. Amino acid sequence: CASSAHRGHTEAFF.